This entry is about one T cell receptor (beta chain). Sequence at one end of the junction differs from germline and may be a read error. Authors' data handling: From reference gene primer amplification, estimates of nucleated cell counts were derived. Profiled with immunoSEQ multiplex PCR; TCRdb holds only in-frame clones, not every one. Clone size and V and J calls were adopted from that table, with D and trimming inferred from the DNA. The table includes approximately 70,000 clones, 79% detected once. This record comes from a study of blood T cell repertoires in COVID-19. Across the whole study: The origin of the acute and convalescent COVID-19 samples was the United States, Italy and Spain. T cells, B-cell-depleted T cells, or PBMCs supplied cDNA or gDNA.

Per germline, CDR1 MNHEY and CDR2 SVGEGT. The CDR3 length is 14 residues. Sequenced sample: peripheral blood. The source is a woman older than 75 with active or convalescent COVID-19. The V call is TRBV6-2 or TRBV6-3, the J call TRBJ1-2; perhaps TRBD1 as D (6 bases). Written as DNA, the CDR3 is TGTGCCAGCAGTAACTCAGGGGTTCAACATGGCTACACCTTC. This gives the protein CASSNSGVQHGYTF.